The rows below give T cell receptor beta chains drawn from one sample of a study of T cell repertoires in cytomegalovirus infection. Using its own MiXCR run on the reads, TCRdb lists one record per CDR3 protein. The repertoire holds 630,000 or so distinct CDR3 sequences, with approximately 24% as singletons. Sequenced input: CD8+ T cells from PBMCs. The receptors derive from a human donor in good health (CMV status not recorded). Some clones in this sample may be carry-over from other donors' samples. CDR3s include the opening cysteine and the closing phenylalanine or tryptophan. Expanded clones are given a class, and other clones once, few, many or no size at all.

cdr3_aa | j_call | clone_size | v_call
CASSPTTGRDEAFF | TRBJ1-1 | - | TRBV4-2
CASSGRARELFF | TRBJ2-2 | - | TRBV2
CASRSLAGGSHNEQFF | TRBJ2-1 | few | TRBV27
CASRLPTGFGELFF | TRBJ2-2 | - | TRBV7-9
CASSLTGVDGYTF | TRBJ1-2 | - | TRBV12-3/TRBV12-4
CASSATSSGVGTIYF | TRBJ1-3 | few | TRBV28
CASTLLETGDGYTF | TRBJ1-2 | many | TRBV28
CSVPLQETQYF | TRBJ2-5 | few | TRBV29-1
CASSPDRLEDTQYF | TRBJ2-3 | few | TRBV28
CASSSGALLYQETQYF | TRBJ2-5 | - | TRBV7-9
CASSFPGDTEAFF | TRBJ1-1 | many | TRBV7-9
CASSPMRDRREDTEAFF | TRBJ1-1 | - | TRBV9
CSAPRDYEQYF | TRBJ2-7 | - | TRBV20-1
CASSLDRGETQYF | TRBJ2-5 | many | TRBV7-9
CASSSPGPDGYTF | TRBJ1-2 | few | TRBV28
CASIRGEKLFF | TRBJ1-4 | - | TRBV6-6
CASSLGYGPSRGDEQFF | TRBJ2-1 | - | TRBV7-9
CASSDVGLAGGPKDTQYF | TRBJ2-3 | many | TRBV7-2
CASSEARLSEAFF | TRBJ1-1 | few | TRBV2
CASSLARTYNEQFF | TRBJ2-1 | few | TRBV12-3/TRBV12-4
CASSVPGDSNIQYF | TRBJ2-4 | - | TRBV5-5
CASSLGGPIQETQYF | TRBJ2-5 | many | TRBV7-2
CASSPRTGQDSYGYTF | TRBJ1-2 | many | TRBV7-6
CASSWSLQRQDSYEQYF | TRBJ2-7 | many | TRBV12-3/TRBV12-4
CASSLEKGLKTQYF | TRBJ2-5 | few | TRBV7-8
CASSSGDSEITDTQYF | TRBJ2-3 | few | TRBV5-4
CASSPWTGPNTGELFF | TRBJ2-2 | - | TRBV27
CASSRTPGQGANSNQPQHF | TRBJ1-5 | - | TRBV7-8
CASSYNNRVVQQFF | TRBJ2-1 | many | TRBV27
CANSLGRSTYEQYF | TRBJ2-7 | - | TRBV7-4
CASSFGGGAGANVLTF | TRBJ2-6 | - | TRBV28
CASSAYSGGAGELFF | TRBJ2-2 | - | TRBV9
CAIARGGKNYGYTF | TRBJ1-2 | - | TRBV2
CSVVLDQGARVTEAFF | TRBJ1-1 | - | TRBV29-1
CASSHKGETSSTDTQYF | TRBJ2-3 | few | TRBV23-1
CASSLSGLQANYGYTF | TRBJ1-2 | many | TRBV7-6
CATQGQGSINEQFF | TRBJ2-1 | - | TRBV10-3
CASRPGGIDNEQFF | TRBJ2-1 | - | TRBV7-9
CSARHLYEQFF | TRBJ2-1 | - | TRBV20-1
CASSLGGQGRQAFF | TRBJ1-1 | few | TRBV12-3/TRBV12-4